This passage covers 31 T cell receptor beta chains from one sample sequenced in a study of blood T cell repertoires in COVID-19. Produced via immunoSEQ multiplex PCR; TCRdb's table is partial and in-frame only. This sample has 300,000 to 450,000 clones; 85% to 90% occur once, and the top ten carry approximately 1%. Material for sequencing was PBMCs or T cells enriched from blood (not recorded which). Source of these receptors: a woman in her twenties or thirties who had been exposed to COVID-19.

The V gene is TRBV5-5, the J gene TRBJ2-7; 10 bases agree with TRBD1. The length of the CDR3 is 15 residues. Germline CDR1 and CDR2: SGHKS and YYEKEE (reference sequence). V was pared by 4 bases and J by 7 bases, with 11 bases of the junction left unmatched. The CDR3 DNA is TGTGCCAGCAGCCCGGACAGGGGGAACCTCTGGGAGCAGTACTTC. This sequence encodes CASSPDRGNLWEQYF.

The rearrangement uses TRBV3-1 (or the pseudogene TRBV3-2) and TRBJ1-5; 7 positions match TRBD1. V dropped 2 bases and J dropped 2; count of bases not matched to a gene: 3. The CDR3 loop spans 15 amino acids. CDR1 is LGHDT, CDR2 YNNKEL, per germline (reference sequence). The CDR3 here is CASSQKGQRNQPQHF. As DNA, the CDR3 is TGTGCCAGCAGCCAAAAGGGACAGCGCAATCAGCCCCAGCATTTT.

The CDR3 nucleotides are TGCGCCAGCAGCCTCCTTGTTCCCGTCCGAGTACGGGACAGGGAGAACTATGGCTACACCTTC. Translated, it gives CASSLLVPVRVRDRENYGYTF. This chain links TRBV5-1 with TRBJ1-2, with TRBD1 matching 9 bases. This CDR3 spans 21 amino acids. Germline V gene sequence: CDR1 SGHRS, CDR2 YFSETQ. Trimming cost V 4 bases and J 2 bases; bases outside gene matches: 24.

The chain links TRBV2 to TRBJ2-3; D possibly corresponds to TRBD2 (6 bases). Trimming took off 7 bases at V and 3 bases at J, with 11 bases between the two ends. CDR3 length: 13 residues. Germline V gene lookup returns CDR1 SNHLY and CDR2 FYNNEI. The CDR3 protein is CASTDGGTDTQYF. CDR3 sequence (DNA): TGTGCCAGCACCGATGGAGGGACAGATACGCAGTATTTT.

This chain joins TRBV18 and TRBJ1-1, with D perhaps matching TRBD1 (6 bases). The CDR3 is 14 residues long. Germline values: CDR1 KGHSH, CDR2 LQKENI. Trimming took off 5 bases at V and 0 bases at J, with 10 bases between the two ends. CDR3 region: CASSSDRMNTEAFF. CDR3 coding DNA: TGTGCCAGCTCATCAGACAGGATGAACACTGAAGCTTTCTTT.

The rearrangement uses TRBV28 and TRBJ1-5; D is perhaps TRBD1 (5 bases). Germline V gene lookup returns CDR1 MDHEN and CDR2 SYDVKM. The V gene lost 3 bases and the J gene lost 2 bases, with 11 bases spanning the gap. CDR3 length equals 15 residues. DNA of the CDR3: TGTGCCAGCAGTTTCAGGGCTGTGGGCAATCAGCCCCAGCATTTT. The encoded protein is CASSFRAVGNQPQHF.

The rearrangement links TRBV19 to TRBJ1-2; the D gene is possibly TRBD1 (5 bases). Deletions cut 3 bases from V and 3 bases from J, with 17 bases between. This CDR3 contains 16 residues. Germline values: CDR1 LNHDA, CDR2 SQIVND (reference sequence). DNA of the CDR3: TGTGCCAGTAGTATCGGGGGTGGTTTACCCCACTATGGCTACACCTTC. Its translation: CASSIGGGLPHYGYTF.

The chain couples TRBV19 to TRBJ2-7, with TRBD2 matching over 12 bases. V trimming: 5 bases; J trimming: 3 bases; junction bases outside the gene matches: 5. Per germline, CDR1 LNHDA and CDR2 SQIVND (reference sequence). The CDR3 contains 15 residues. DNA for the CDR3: TGTGCCAGTAGTCCGACTAGCGGGAGACGCTACGAGCAGTACTTC. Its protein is CASSPTSGRRYEQYF.

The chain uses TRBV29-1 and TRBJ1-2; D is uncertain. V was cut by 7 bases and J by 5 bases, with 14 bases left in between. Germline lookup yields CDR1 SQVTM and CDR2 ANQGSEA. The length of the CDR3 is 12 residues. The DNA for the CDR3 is TGCAGCGCCAATATGGGAGAATATGGCTACACCTTC. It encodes CSANMGEYGYTF.

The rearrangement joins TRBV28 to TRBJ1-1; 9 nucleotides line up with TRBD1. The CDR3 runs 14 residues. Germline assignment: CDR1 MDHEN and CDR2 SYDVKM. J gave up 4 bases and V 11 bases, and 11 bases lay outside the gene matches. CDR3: CAAPGTGMITEAFF. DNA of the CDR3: TGTGCCGCGCCCGGGACAGGGATGATCACTGAAGCTTTCTTT.

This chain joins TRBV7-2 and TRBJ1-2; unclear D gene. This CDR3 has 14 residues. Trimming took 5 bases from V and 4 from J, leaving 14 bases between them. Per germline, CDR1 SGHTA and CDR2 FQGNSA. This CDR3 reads CASSRQRVLYGYTF. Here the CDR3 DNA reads TGTGCCAGCAGCCGTCAGAGGGTCCTCTATGGCTACACCTTC.

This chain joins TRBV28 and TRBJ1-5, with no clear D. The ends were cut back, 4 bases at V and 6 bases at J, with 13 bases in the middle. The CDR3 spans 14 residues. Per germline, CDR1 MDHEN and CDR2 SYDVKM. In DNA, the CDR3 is TGTGCCAGCAGTTATCCCCAAGGGAGTCAGCCCCAGCATTTT. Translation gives CASSYPQGSQPQHF.

The CDR3 sequence is CASSDPQGANYGYTF. The CDR3 bases are TGTGCCAGCAGTGACCCACAGGGGGCAAACTATGGCTACACCTTC. The V call is TRBV2, the J call TRBJ1-2; 9 nucleotides match TRBD1. This CDR3 has 15 residues. Germline V gene data show CDR1 as SNHLY and CDR2 as FYNNEI. Trimming removed 3 bases from V and 2 bases from J; junction bases left unmatched: 4.

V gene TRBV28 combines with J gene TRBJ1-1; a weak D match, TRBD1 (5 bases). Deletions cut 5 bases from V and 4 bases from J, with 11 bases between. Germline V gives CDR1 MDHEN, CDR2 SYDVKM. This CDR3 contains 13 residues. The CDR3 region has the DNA TGTGCCAGCAGTAGTCGGGGGTTCACTGAAGCTTTCTTT. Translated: CASSSRGFTEAFF.

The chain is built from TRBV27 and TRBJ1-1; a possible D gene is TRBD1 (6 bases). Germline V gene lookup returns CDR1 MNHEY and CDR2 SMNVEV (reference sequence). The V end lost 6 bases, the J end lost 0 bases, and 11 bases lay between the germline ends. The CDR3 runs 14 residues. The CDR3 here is CASSRRGLNTEAFF. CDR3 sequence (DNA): TGTGCCAGCAGCCGCAGGGGTTTGAACACTGAAGCTTTCTTT.

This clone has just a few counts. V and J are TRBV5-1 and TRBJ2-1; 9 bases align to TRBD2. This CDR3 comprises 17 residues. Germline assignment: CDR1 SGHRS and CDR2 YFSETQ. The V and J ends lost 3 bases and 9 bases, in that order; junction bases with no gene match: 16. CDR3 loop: CASSSDIGGRVVSEQFF. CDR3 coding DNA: TGCGCCAGCAGCTCGGATATCGGCGGGAGGGTAGTTAGTGAGCAGTTCTTC.

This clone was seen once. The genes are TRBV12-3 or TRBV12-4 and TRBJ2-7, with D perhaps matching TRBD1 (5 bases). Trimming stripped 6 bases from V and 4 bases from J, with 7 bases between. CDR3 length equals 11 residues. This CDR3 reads CASSQGYEQYF. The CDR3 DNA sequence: TGTGCCAGCAGCCAGGGATACGAGCAGTACTTC.

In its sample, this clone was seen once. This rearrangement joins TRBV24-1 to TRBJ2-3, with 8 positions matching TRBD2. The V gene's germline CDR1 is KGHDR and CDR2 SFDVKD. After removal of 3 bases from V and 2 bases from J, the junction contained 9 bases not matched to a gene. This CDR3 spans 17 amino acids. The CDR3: CATSDKSRLASTDTQYF. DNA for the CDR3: TGTGCCACCAGTGATAAGTCACGACTAGCGTCCACAGATACGCAGTATTTT.

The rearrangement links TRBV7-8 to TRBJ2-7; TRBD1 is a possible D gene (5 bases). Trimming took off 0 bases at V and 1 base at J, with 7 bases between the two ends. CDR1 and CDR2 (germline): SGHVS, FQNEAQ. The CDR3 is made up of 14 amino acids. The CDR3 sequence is CASSLAQDSYEQYF. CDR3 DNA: TGTGCCAGCAGCTTAGCACAGGATTCCTACGAGCAGTACTTC.

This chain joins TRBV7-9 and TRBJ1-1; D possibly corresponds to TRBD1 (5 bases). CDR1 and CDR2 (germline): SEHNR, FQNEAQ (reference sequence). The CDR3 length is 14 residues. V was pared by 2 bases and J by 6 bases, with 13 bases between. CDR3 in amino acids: CASSLHRGGAEAFF. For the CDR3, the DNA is TGTGCCAGCAGCTTACACCGGGGAGGGGCTGAAGCTTTCTTT.

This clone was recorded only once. As DNA, the CDR3 is TGTGCCAGCAGCTTAGGACAGCTGAATGAAAAACTGTTTTTT. It codes for CASSLGQLNEKLFF. The genes are TRBV11-2 and TRBJ1-4; perhaps TRBD1 as D (5 bases). From germline, CDR1 is SGHAT and CDR2 FQNNGV. CDR3 length: 14 amino acids. Trimming shortened V by 1 base and J by 5 bases, and 8 bases separated the two germline ends.

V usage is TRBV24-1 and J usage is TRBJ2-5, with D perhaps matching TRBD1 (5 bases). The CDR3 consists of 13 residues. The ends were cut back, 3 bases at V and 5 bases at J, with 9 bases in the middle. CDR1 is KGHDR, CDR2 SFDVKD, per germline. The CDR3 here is CATSDQGGETQYF. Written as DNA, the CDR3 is TGTGCCACCAGTGATCAGGGTGGGGAGACCCAGTACTTC.

As DNA, the CDR3 is TGCGCCAGCAGCGAGACACCGATCGGTGAAAAACTGTTTTTT. The encoded protein is CASSETPIGEKLFF. The chain couples TRBV5-1 to TRBJ1-4, with D uncertain. The germline V gene has CDR1 SGHRS and CDR2 YFSETQ. V shed 4 bases and J shed 7 bases, with 14 bases lying between them. The CDR3 is made up of 14 amino acids.

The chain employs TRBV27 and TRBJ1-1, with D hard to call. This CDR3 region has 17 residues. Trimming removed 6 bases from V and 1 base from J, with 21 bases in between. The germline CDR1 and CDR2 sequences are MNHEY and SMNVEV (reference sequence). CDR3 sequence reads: CASSPMPLLGGNTEAFF. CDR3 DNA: TGTGCCAGCAGCCCCATGCCCTTACTCGGAGGGAACACTGAAGCTTTCTTT.

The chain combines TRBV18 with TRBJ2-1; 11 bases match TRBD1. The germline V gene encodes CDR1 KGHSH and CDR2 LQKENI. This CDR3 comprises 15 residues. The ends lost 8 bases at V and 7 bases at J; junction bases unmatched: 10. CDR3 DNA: TGTGCCAGCCATACCGGGACAGGGGGGAGGAATGAGCAGTTCTTC. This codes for CASHTGTGGRNEQFF.

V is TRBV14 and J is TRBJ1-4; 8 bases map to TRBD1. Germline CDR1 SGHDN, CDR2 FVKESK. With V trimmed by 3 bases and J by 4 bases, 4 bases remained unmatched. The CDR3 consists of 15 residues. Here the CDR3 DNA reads TGTGCCAGCAGCCATGAACAGGGGGTTAATGAAAAACTGTTTTTT. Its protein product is CASSHEQGVNEKLFF. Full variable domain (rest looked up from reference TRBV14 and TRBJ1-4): EAGVTQFPSHSVIEKGQTVTLRCDPISGHDNLYWYRRVMGKEIKFLLHFVKESKQDESGMPNNRFLAERTGGTYSTLKVQPAELEDSGVYFCASSHEQGVNEKLFFGSGTQLSVL.

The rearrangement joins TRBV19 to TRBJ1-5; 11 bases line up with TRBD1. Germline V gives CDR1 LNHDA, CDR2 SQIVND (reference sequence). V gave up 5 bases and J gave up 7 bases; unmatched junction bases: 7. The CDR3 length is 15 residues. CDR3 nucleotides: TGTGCCAGTAGTCCCGGGACAGGGGGTAACCAGCCCCAGCATTTT. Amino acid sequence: CASSPGTGGNQPQHF.

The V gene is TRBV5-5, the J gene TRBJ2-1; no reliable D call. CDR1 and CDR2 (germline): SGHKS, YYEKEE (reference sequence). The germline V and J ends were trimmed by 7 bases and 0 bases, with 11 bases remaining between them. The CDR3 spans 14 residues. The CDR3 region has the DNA TGTGCCAGCGATAGAGGTATCTCCTACAATGAGCAGTTCTTC. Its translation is CASDRGISYNEQFF.

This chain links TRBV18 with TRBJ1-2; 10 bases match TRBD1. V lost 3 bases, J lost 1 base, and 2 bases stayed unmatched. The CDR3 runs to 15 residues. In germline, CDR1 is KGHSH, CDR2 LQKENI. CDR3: CASSPGTGVNYGYTF. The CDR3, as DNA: TGTGCCAGCTCACCGGGGACAGGGGTTAACTATGGCTACACCTTC.

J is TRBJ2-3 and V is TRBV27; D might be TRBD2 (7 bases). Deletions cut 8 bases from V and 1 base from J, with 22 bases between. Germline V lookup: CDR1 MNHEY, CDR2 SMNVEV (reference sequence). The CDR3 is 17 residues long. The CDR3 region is CASSWGGHGGGTDTQYF. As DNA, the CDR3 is TGTGCCAGCTCGTGGGGGGGGCATGGGGGTGGCACAGATACGCAGTATTTT.

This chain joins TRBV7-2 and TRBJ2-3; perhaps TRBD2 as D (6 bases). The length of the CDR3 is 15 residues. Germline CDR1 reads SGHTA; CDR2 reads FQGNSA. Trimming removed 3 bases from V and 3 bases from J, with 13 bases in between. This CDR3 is CASSLGGIGTDTQYF. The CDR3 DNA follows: TGTGCCAGCAGCTTGGGGGGTATTGGGACAGATACGCAGTATTTT. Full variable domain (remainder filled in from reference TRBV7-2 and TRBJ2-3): GAGVSQSPSNKVTEKGKDVELRCDPISGHTALYWYRQSLGQGLEFLIYFQGNSAPDKSGLPSDRFSAERTGGSVSTLTIQRTQQEDSAVYLCASSLGGIGTDTQYFGPGTRLTVL.